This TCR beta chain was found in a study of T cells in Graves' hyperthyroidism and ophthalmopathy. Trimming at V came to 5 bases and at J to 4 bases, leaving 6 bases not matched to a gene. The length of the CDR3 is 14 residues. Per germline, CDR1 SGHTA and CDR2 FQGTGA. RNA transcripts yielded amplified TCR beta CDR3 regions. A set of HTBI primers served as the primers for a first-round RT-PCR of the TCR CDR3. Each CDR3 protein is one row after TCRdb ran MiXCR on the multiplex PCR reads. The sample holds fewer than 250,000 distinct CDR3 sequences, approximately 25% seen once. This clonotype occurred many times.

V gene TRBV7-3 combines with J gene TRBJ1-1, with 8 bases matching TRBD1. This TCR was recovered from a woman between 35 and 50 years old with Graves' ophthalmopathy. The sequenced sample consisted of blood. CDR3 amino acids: CASSLTGDLTEAFF. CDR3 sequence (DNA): TGTGCCAGCAGCCTGACAGGGGACCTCACTGAAGCTTTCTTT.